This is a list of T cell receptor beta chains from one sample in a study of CD4+ T cells in melanoma. Some clones are missing from TCRdb's copy, which holds only in-frame ones; the method was immunoSEQ multiplex PCR. The data contain 110,000 to 150,000 clones, 80% to 95% of them singletons. The receptor source for this set is a human donor with melanoma. The CDR3 runs from the conserved cysteine through the conserved F or W. D genes are given only for firm matches. Rows may omit the clone size; those that give it use once, few, many or a size class.

cdr3_nt | cdr3_aa | d_call | j_call | v_call | clone_size | cdr3_length
TGTGCCAGCAGCTTGGGACAGGTGTCACCCCTCCACTTT | CASSLGQVSPLHF | TRBD1 | TRBJ1-6 | TRBV7-9 | NA | 13
TGTGCCAGCAGCCTCGCCGGTCAGGACGAACCCTCCACAGATACGCAGTATTTT | CASSLAGQDEPSTDTQYF | NA | TRBJ2-3 | TRBV5-4 | NA | 18
TGTGCCAGCAGCCAAAGAGGGCTGGGAGGTGAAAAACTGTTTTTT | CASSQRGLGGEKLFF | NA | TRBJ1-4 | TRBV5-6 | NA | 15
TGCACCAGCAGCCAAGGGGGCACTAGCGGGGGGCACACTCCCACAGATACGCAGTATTTT | CTSSQGGTSGGHTPTDTQYF | NA | TRBJ2-3 | TRBV1 | NA | 20
TGCGCCAGCAGCCAAGTTTCCGGGACTGGGTACGAGCAGTACTTC | CASSQVSGTGYEQYF | NA | TRBJ2-7 | TRBV4-1 | NA | 15
TGTGCCAGCAGTTTACTAGCGGGCCTTAGCACAGATACGCAGTATTTT | CASSLLAGLSTDTQYF | TRBD2 | TRBJ2-3 | TRBV2 | NA | 16
TGTGCCACCAGCAGAGATAGTGCGGGGGGGTATGGCTACACCTTC | CATSRDSAGGYGYTF | NA | TRBJ1-2 | TRBV15 | NA | 15
TGTGCCAGCAGCCAAGAAACATACGGGGCTAATGAAAAACTGTTTTTT | CASSQETYGANEKLFF | NA | TRBJ1-4 | TRBV4-2 | NA | 16
TGTGCCTGGAGTGTTCACGCCGGGACTAGCGGGGGGCCTAGCACAGATACGCAGTATTTT | CAWSVHAGTSGGPSTDTQYF | TRBD2 | TRBJ2-3 | TRBV30 | NA | 20
TGTGCCAGCAGCCCGGTCGGAGGGCAGCCCCAGCATTTT | CASSPVGGQPQHF | NA | TRBJ1-5 | TRBV5-5 | NA | 13
TGTGCTAGCAGCTTAGGAGTTGGAGGGTGGGAGACCCAGTACTTC | CASSLGVGGWETQYF | NA | TRBJ2-5 | TRBV7-7 | NA | 15
TGTGCCAGCAGCTTCTCTGCCGGACCGAACACCGGGGAGCTGTTTTTT | CASSFSAGPNTGELFF | NA | TRBJ2-2 | TRBV11-2 | NA | 16
TGTGCCTGGAGTAGAAACAGGGCCACTGAAGCTTTCTTT | CAWSRNRATEAFF | NA | TRBJ1-1 | TRBV30 | NA | 13
TGTGCCAGTAAGGGGACAGGGATGAACACTGAAGCTTTCTTT | CASKGTGMNTEAFF | TRBD1 | TRBJ1-1 | TRBV19 | NA | 14
TGTGCCAGCAGCGTAGCCGCAGGGAAATACGAGCAGTACTTC | CASSVAAGKYEQYF | NA | TRBJ2-7 | TRBV9 | NA | 14
TGTGCCAGCAGCCACCGACAGGGGGCCTACACTGAAGCTTTCTTT | CASSHRQGAYTEAFF | TRBD1 | TRBJ1-1 | TRBV7-9 | NA | 15
TGCAGCGTCGCGGGTCGACCTACACTAAACTATGGCTACACCTTC | CSVAGRPTLNYGYTF | NA | TRBJ1-2 | TRBV29-1 | NA | 15
TGTGCCAGTCGGGACACTGGGGTAGCTTTCTTT | CASRDTGVAFF | NA | TRBJ1-1 | TRBV19 | NA | 11
TGTGCCAGCAGTGACTCGACGGGTTACAACGAGCAGTACTTC | CASSDSTGYNEQYF | NA | TRBJ2-7 | TRBV6-4 | NA | 14
TGTGCCAGTAGCCAAACAGGGGACGAGCAGTACTTC | CASSQTGDEQYF | TRBD1 | TRBJ2-7 | TRBV19 | NA | 12
TGTGCCAGCAGCCTCGGACTCGACGAAAAACTGTTTTTT | CASSLGLDEKLFF | NA | TRBJ1-4 | TRBV11-2 | once | 13
TGTGCCACCAGCGGATTGGGACCGCATTGGGCTTTATATGGCTACACCTTC | CATSGLGPHWALYGYTF | NA | TRBJ1-2 | TRBV15 | NA | 17
TGTGCCAGCAGCGTTACCCCGACTAGCGGGAGGACCAATGAGCAGTTCTTC | CASSVTPTSGRTNEQFF | TRBD2 | TRBJ2-1 | TRBV9 | NA | 17
TGTGCCTGGAGGAGACAGGGGGCAGACAATCAGCCCCAGCATTTT | CAWRRQGADNQPQHF | TRBD1 | TRBJ1-5 | TRBV30 | NA | 15
TGTGCCAGCAAAACACAGGGCAAGTCCTACGAGCAGTACTTC | CASKTQGKSYEQYF | NA | TRBJ2-7 | TRBV2 | few | 14
TGTGCCAGTAGCCCCGGGACAGGGGCCTCTGGGGCCAACGTCCTGACTTTC | CASSPGTGASGANVLTF | TRBD1 | TRBJ2-6 | TRBV19 | NA | 17
TGTGCCAGCAGCCTCTCAGGACGATATAGCAATCAGCCCCAGCATTTT | CASSLSGRYSNQPQHF | NA | TRBJ1-5 | TRBV5-6 | NA | 16
TGTGCCAGCAGCCCGCAGACAGGGGGGCACACTGAAGCTTTCTTT | CASSPQTGGHTEAFF | TRBD1 | TRBJ1-1 | TRBV9 | NA | 15
TGTGCCAGCAGGAAGACAGGGGCGCAGGGCGGCTACACCTTC | CASRKTGAQGGYTF | TRBD1 | TRBJ1-2 | TRBV5-8 | NA | 14
TGTGCCAGCAGCATATACAGGAACACTGAAGCTTTCTTT | CASSIYRNTEAFF | NA | TRBJ1-1 | TRBV11-2 | NA | 13
TGTGCCAGCAGTTTTCCGCTAGTTACCGTCTCCTACAATGAGCAGTTCTTC | CASSFPLVTVSYNEQFF | NA | TRBJ2-1 | TRBV27 | once | 17
TGTGCCAGCTGGACCCCCGTAGCGACACCCGGGGAGCTGTTTTTT | CASWTPVATPGELFF | NA | TRBJ2-2 | TRBV2 | NA | 15
TGTGCCAGCAAAGGGGGAGGACAGCCCCAGCATTTT | CASKGGGQPQHF | NA | TRBJ1-5 | TRBV2 | NA | 12
TGTGCCTGGAGTGAGGGGGTCCAGCAGTACTTC | CAWSEGVQQYF | NA | TRBJ2-7 | TRBV30 | NA | 11
TGTGCCTGGAGTTTGGTCTACTCTGGAAACACCATATATTTT | CAWSLVYSGNTIYF | NA | TRBJ1-3 | TRBV30 | NA | 14
TGTGCCAGCAGCTTAATTGATATGAACACTGAAGCTTTCTTT | CASSLIDMNTEAFF | NA | TRBJ1-1 | TRBV5-4 | NA | 14
TGTGCCAGCAGGCAGGGTCAGGGGACCGGGGAGCTGTTTTTT | CASRQGQGTGELFF | NA | TRBJ2-2 | TRBV7-8 | NA | 14
TGTGCCAGCAGTCCGGGAGGAGGTTATGGCTACACCTTC | CASSPGGGYGYTF | NA | TRBJ1-2 | TRBV6-5 | NA | 13
TGTGCCTGGAGCGGGGGGTTCGGCACAGATACGCAGTATTTT | CAWSGGFGTDTQYF | TRBD2 | TRBJ2-3 | TRBV30 | NA | 14
TGTGCCACCCGGTGGACAGATACCTCCTACGAGCAGTACTTC | CATRWTDTSYEQYF | NA | TRBJ2-7 | TRBV2 | NA | 14
TGTGCCAGCAGTTTGGACAGGGGAAATCAGCCCCAGCATTTT | CASSLDRGNQPQHF | TRBD1 | TRBJ1-5 | TRBV6-1 | NA | 14
TGTGCCAGCAGCAGCCGTGGGGGCACAGATACGCAGTATTTT | CASSSRGGTDTQYF | NA | TRBJ2-3 | TRBV7-9 | NA | 14
TGCAGCGTACCTACGGACCGCTGGAACTATGGCTACACCTTC | CSVPTDRWNYGYTF | NA | TRBJ1-2 | TRBV29-1 | NA | 14